This T cell receptor (beta chain) was recovered during a study of blood T cells in healthy people across ages. A single count supports this clonotype. Trimming took off 1 base at V and 5 bases at J, with 9 bases between the two ends. Germline V gene lookup returns CDR1 MNHEY and CDR2 SVGAGI. The CDR3 is 14 amino acids. The use of a sample-barcoded 5' primer and a J-beta primer mix characterized a second PCR of roughly 7 to 12 cycles. A single record per CDR3 protein comes from TCRdb applying MiXCR to the 5' RACE reads. The data show under 2,000,000 distinct CDR3 sequences, about 50% seen once. This receptor was obtained from a woman aged 40 to 50 in good health. The genes are TRBV6-5 and TRBJ1-5; a possible D gene is TRBD1 (5 bases). What was sequenced was blood. CDR3 protein: CASSYYGRDQPQHF. CDR3 bases: TGTGCCAGCAGTTACTATGGCAGGGATCAGCCCCAGCATTTT.